The 10 T cell receptor beta chains below all came from one sample that was sequenced in a study of T cells in Graves' hyperthyroidism and ophthalmopathy. Amplification of TCR beta CDR3 regions used RNA as the template. TCR CDR3 regions were first amplified by RT-PCR with HTBI primers. TCRdb re-called the multiplex PCR reads through MiXCR, storing one row per CDR3 protein. Seen here are a few hundred thousand distinct CDR3 sequences, about 46% observed once, and the top ten hold around 47%. Sequenced input: peripheral blood or thyroid tissue (not recorded which). The receptor set was obtained from an adult woman with Graves' disease, either hyperthyroidism or ophthalmopathy (not recorded which).

The chain recombines TRBV29-1 with TRBJ1-1; D remains unclear. Germline assignment: CDR1 SQVTM and CDR2 ANQGSEA. The CDR3 runs 13 residues. Trimming removed 1 base from V and 3 bases from J, with 9 bases in between. The CDR3 sequence is CSVEGRRDTEAFF. Here the CDR3 DNA reads TGCAGCGTTGAAGGTCGCCGAGACACTGAAGCTTTCTTT.

The gene calls are TRBV13 and TRBJ1-1; a weak D match, TRBD1 (5 bases). Germline V CDR1 and CDR2: PRHDT, FYEKMQ (reference sequence). The CDR3 is made up of 11 amino acids. The V end lost 6 bases, the J end lost 7 bases, and 9 bases lay between the germline ends. The CDR3 loop is CASRLGGEAFF. The DNA of the CDR3 is TGTGCCAGCAGGCTCGGGGGTGAAGCTTTCTTT.

The J gene is TRBJ2-5, the V gene TRBV28; D not resolved. The CDR3 contains 15 residues. Germline-derived CDR1 and CDR2 are MDHEN and SYDVKM. V lost 7 bases, J lost 2 bases, and 17 bases lay in between. The CDR3 DNA reads as TGTGCCAGCACCCCGACCAGCGTGTGGCAAGAGACCCAGTACTTC. Its protein product is CASTPTSVWQETQYF.

This chain joins TRBV30 and TRBJ2-7; D unclear. The V gene's germline CDR1 is GTSNPN and CDR2 SVGIG (reference sequence). V was shortened by 5 bases and J by 5 bases, with 13 bases between the two germline ends. There are 12 residues in the CDR3. CDR3: CAWGTPLDEQYF. Written as DNA, the CDR3 is TGTGCCTGGGGAACCCCTTTGGACGAGCAGTACTTC.

V is TRBV19 and J is TRBJ1-5; unclear D gene. Looked up from germline, CDR1 is LNHDA and CDR2 is SQIVND (reference sequence). CDR3 length: 15 amino acids. The V end was cut by 7 bases, the J end by 8 bases, with 21 bases between. Here the CDR3 reads CASTADDGGIEPQHF. The DNA of the CDR3 is TGTGCCAGTACCGCGGACGACGGAGGGATAGAGCCCCAGCATTTT. Complete variable domain (other parts from reference TRBV19 and TRBJ1-5): DGGITQSPKYLFRKEGQNVTLSCEQNLNHDAMYWYRQDPGQGLRLIYYSQIVNDFQKGDIAEGYSVSREKKESFPLTVTSAQKNPTAFYLCASTADDGGIEPQHFGDGTRLSIL.

This clonotype was counted only a few times. This CDR3 reads CASKPALLSGNTIYF. The CDR3 DNA is TGCGCCAGCAAGCCGGCCCTACTTTCTGGAAACACCATATATTTT. The chain combines TRBV5-1 with TRBJ1-3; D uncertain. The CDR3 contains 15 residues. Between the trimmed V and J ends, which lost 6 bases and 1 base, there was a span of 14 bases. Germline V gives CDR1 SGHRS, CDR2 YFSETQ.

V usage is TRBV5-4 and J usage is TRBJ2-5; TRBD1 matches at 9 bases. The CDR3 runs 15 residues. Germline assignment: CDR1 SGHNT and CDR2 YYREEE (reference sequence). V lost 4 bases to trimming and J lost 4 bases; unmatched junction nucleotides: 8. The CDR3 loop reads CASSDGQGRAETQYF. The CDR3 nucleotides are TGTGCCAGCAGCGACGGACAGGGGCGGGCAGAGACCCAGTACTTC. The whole variable domain, filled in from reference TRBV5-4 and TRBJ2-5, reads ETGVTQSPTHLIKTRGQQVTLRCSSQSGHNTVSWYQQALGQGPQFIFQYYREEENGRGNFPPRFSGLQFPNYSSELNVNALELDDSALYLCASSDGQGRAETQYFGPGTRLLVL.

J is TRBJ2-7 and V is TRBV6-6; a possible D gene is TRBD1 (6 bases). This CDR3 contains 12 residues. Per the germline V gene, CDR1 is MNHNY and CDR2 is SVGAGI (reference sequence). V shed 6 bases and J shed 2 bases, with 8 bases lying between them. This CDR3 reads CASSKGAYEQYF. The CDR3, as DNA: TGTGCCAGCAGCAAGGGGGCCTACGAGCAGTACTTC.

This clonotype was observed a handful of times. The CDR3 bases are TGTGCCACCAGCAGAGACGGAGGCACTGAAGCTTTCTTT. It is translated as CATSRDGGTEAFF. The chain employs TRBV15 and TRBJ1-1; D not resolved. Trimming stripped 0 bases from V and 4 bases from J, with 6 bases between. The CDR3 has 13 residues. Germline assignment: CDR1 LNHNV and CDR2 YYDKDF (reference sequence).

This clonotype was counted ten times or more. The rearrangement uses TRBV10-3 and TRBJ2-2; 7 nucleotides align to TRBD1. Germline-derived CDR1 and CDR2 are ENHRY and SYGVKD. The CDR3 consists of 14 residues. V shed 5 bases and J 3 bases; nucleotides not matched to a gene: 3. This CDR3 reads CAISIGTDTGELFF. CDR3 sequence (DNA): TGTGCCATCAGTATTGGGACAGACACCGGGGAGCTGTTTTTT.